The T cell receptor (beta chain) under discussion was sequenced for a study of cytomegalovirus exposure and HLA in healthy donors. The PCR employed 60 Vbeta primers together with 13 Jbeta primers. Per the original methods: Some 9.9 million shared chains were among some 75 million unique TCR beta chains counted in a later analysis. The data were produced by immunoSEQ multiplex PCR, yet TCRdb's version contains in-frame clones alone and is incomplete. That table gives V, J and clone size, and the DNA gave D and trimming. The sample consists of under 130,000 clones, 55% to 75% of them appearing once. Regarding the study as a whole: A later analysis linked a missense variant in DCLRE1C to the trimming of TCR beta V and J genes.

In the case of this clone: Its antigen remains unknown.

After removal of 9 bases from V and 6 bases from J, the junction contained 8 bases not matched to a gene. There are 14 residues in the CDR3. Germline CDR1 MNHNS, CDR2 SASEGT. The chain links TRBV6-1 to TRBJ2-3; 11 nucleotides line up with TRBD1. The receptor comes from a man aged 25 to 40 in good health and CMV-seropositive. Sequencing was performed on PBMCs. Here the CDR3 reads CASTWTGGVDTQYF. CDR3 bases: TGTGCCAGTACTTGGACAGGGGGCGTGGATACGCAGTATTTT.